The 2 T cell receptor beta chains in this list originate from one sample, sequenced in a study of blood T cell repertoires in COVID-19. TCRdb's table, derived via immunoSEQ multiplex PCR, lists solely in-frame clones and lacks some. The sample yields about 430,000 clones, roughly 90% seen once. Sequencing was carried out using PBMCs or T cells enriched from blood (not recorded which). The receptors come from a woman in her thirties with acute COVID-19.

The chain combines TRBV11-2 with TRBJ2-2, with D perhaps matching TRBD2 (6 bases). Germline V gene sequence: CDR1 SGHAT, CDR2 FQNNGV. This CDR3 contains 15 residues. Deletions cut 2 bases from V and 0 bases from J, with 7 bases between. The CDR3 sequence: CASSLWGANTGELFF. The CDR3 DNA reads TGTGCCAGCAGCTTATGGGGGGCGAACACCGGGGAGCTGTTTTTT.

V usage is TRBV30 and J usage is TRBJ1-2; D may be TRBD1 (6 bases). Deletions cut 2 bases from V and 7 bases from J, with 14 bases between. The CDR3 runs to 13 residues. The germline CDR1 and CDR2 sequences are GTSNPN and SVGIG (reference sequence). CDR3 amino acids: CAWSPNRDSGYTF. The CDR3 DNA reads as TGTGCCTGGAGTCCCAACAGGGATAGTGGCTACACCTTC.